The 31 T cell receptor beta chains below come from one sample, sequenced in a study of blood T cell repertoires in COVID-19. Clones were sequenced by immunoSEQ multiplex PCR, and TCRdb holds only the in-frame ones, with some missing. Of 110,000 or so clones detected, around nine tenths appear once; the ten largest clones hold 7.5% to 9.5%. Sequencing used peripheral blood. These TCRs come from a woman in her seventies who had recovered from COVID-19.

This clone turned up a few times. The chain has TRBV6-5 and TRBJ1-3, with D hard to call. V lost 6 bases to trimming and J lost 1 base, with 10 bases between them. Germline V CDR1 and CDR2: MNHEY, SVGAGI. The CDR3 length is 14 residues. CDR3 loop: CASSDGWSGNTIYF. The CDR3 DNA is TGTGCCAGCAGCGACGGGTGGTCTGGAAACACCATATATTTT.

This chain connects TRBV6-5 to TRBJ2-1; D not resolved. In germline, CDR1 is MNHEY, CDR2 SVGAGI. The CDR3 spans 14 residues. V was clipped by 5 bases and J by 0 bases, with 8 bases between them. The CDR3 region is CASSPASSYNEQFF. For the CDR3, the DNA is TGTGCCAGCAGTCCTGCGAGCTCCTACAATGAGCAGTTCTTC.

The chain has TRBV28 and TRBJ1-5, with D possibly TRBD1 on 5 matching bases. Between the trimmed V and J ends, which lost 2 bases and 4 bases, there was a span of 12 bases. The CDR3 contains 15 residues. Germline V gene sequence: CDR1 MDHEN, CDR2 SYDVKM. CDR3 residues: CASSLVLGGNQPQHF. The CDR3 DNA is TGTGCCAGCAGTTTAGTGTTGGGGGGAAATCAGCCCCAGCATTTT.

This chain connects TRBV6-5 to TRBJ1-4, with 10 positions matching TRBD1. J was trimmed by 3 bases and V by 4 bases; bases with no gene match: 2. The CDR3 length is 15 residues. Germline CDR1 is MNHEY and CDR2 is SVGAGI. CDR3 DNA sequence: TGTGCCAGCAGTTTCGACAGGGGGCCTAATGAAAAACTGTTTTTT. It translates to CASSFDRGPNEKLFF.

J is TRBJ2-2 and V is TRBV5-1; 7 bases are shared with TRBD1. The CDR3 is 14 amino acids. CDR1 is SGHRS, CDR2 YFSETQ, per germline. Trimming cost V 4 bases and J 4 bases; bases outside gene matches: 4. This CDR3 is CASSQGGSTGELFF. The CDR3 region has the DNA TGCGCCAGCAGCCAAGGGGGCTCCACCGGGGAGCTGTTTTTT. Combining the CDR3 with reference TRBV5-1 and TRBJ2-2 gives the whole variable domain KAGVTQTPRYLIKTRGQQVTLSCSPISGHRSVSWYQQTPGQGLQFLFEYFSETQRNKGNFPGRFSGRQFSNSRSEMNVSTLELGDSALYLCASSQGGSTGELFFGEGSRLTVL.

The V and J genes are TRBV28 and TRBJ1-2; TRBD1 agrees at 8 bases. The CDR3 loop spans 14 amino acids. The J segment lost 8 bases and the V segment lost 6 bases, leaving 11 bases of the junction unmatched. Germline loops: CDR1 MDHEN, CDR2 SYDVKM. The CDR3 loop reads CASRTSGQARGYTF. CDR3 coding DNA: TGTGCCAGCAGGACGTCGGGACAGGCGAGGGGCTACACCTTC.

The V call is TRBV6-2 or TRBV6-3, the J call TRBJ2-3, with 9 bases matching TRBD2. Germline assignment: CDR1 MNHEY and CDR2 SVGEGT. The J segment lost 7 bases and the V segment lost 4 bases, leaving 9 bases of the junction unmatched. The length of the CDR3 is 15 residues. The CDR3: CASSWLAGMTHTQYF. For the CDR3, the DNA is TGTGCCAGCAGTTGGCTAGCGGGGATGACCCATACGCAGTATTTT.

The chain is built from TRBV27 and TRBJ1-6, with D uncertain. Trimming removed 6 bases from V and 10 bases from J, with 16 bases in between. This CDR3 has 14 amino acids. Germline CDR1 and CDR2: MNHEY and SMNVEV (reference sequence). The CDR3 is CASSPRRIESPLHF. CDR3 in DNA: TGTGCCAGCAGCCCCAGAAGAATCGAATCACCCCTCCACTTT.

This clone was seen once. The genes are TRBV29-1 and TRBJ1-1, with D perhaps TRBD1 (6 bases). Germline CDR1 and CDR2: SQVTM and ANQGSEA. The ends were cut back, 6 bases at V and 6 bases at J, with 17 bases in the middle. The CDR3 is made up of 13 amino acids. In DNA form, the CDR3 reads TGCAGCGTGTCTCAGGGGTACGGGGCTGAAGCTTTCTTT. As protein: CSVSQGYGAEAFF. The entire variable domain, with the rest obtained from reference TRBV29-1 and TRBJ1-1, is as follows: SAVISQKPSRDICQRGTSLTIQCQVDSQVTMMFWYRQQPGQSLTLIATANQGSEATYESGFVIDKFPISRPNLTFSTLTVSNMSPEDSSIYLCSVSQGYGAEAFFGQGTRLTVV.

The chain is built from TRBV28 and TRBJ1-5, with D perhaps TRBD1 (6 bases). This CDR3 is 15 amino acids long. Trimming cost V 7 bases and J 2 bases, with 15 bases left between them. Looked up from germline, CDR1 is MDHEN and CDR2 is SYDVKM. Here the CDR3 reads CASTQWGGGNQPQHF. The CDR3 bases are TGTGCCAGCACCCAATGGGGGGGCGGCAATCAGCCCCAGCATTTT. The complete variable domain, with remaining parts taken from reference TRBV28 and TRBJ1-5, reads DVKVTQSSRYLVKRTGEKVFLECVQDMDHENMFWYRQDPGLGLRLIYFSYDVKMKEKGDIPEGYSVSREKKERFSLILESASTNQTSMYLCASTQWGGGNQPQHFGDGTRLSIL.

V and J are TRBV18 and TRBJ2-3, with TRBD1 matching 8 bases. With 3 bases clipped from V and 2 bases from J, the junction kept 7 bases outside the gene matches. Germline V gene lookup returns CDR1 KGHSH and CDR2 LQKENI. There are 16 residues in the CDR3. The CDR3 DNA is TGTGCCAGCTCACCCCTCCGACAGGGGCCCACAGATACGCAGTATTTT. It encodes CASSPLRQGPTDTQYF.

The chain carries TRBV5-1 and TRBJ2-2, with 7 bases aligning to TRBD1. Germline V lookup: CDR1 SGHRS, CDR2 YFSETQ. This CDR3 has 14 residues. J lost 6 bases, V lost 1 base, and 3 bases had no gene match. CDR3 nucleotide sequence: TGCGCCAGCAGCTTGAGACAGGGCGCCGGGGAGCTGTTTTTT. Translating it yields CASSLRQGAGELFF.

This clone occurred a few times. The chain employs TRBV6-2 or TRBV6-3 and TRBJ2-2; a weak D match, TRBD2 (6 bases). This CDR3 comprises 19 residues. Germline V gene sequence: CDR1 MNHEY, CDR2 SVGEGT. Trimming cost V 2 bases and J 2 bases, with 21 bases left between them. Here the CDR3 DNA reads TGTGCCAGCAGTTACCCCAGCGGGCTTCTGTTCGCAAACACCGGGGAGCTGTTTTTT. Its protein is CASSYPSGLLFANTGELFF.

This rearrangement joins TRBV11-2 to TRBJ2-1; no definite D call. CDR1 SGHAT and CDR2 FQNNGV come from the germline V gene. V lost 1 base and J lost 0, with 10 bases in between. This CDR3 region has 16 residues. As DNA, the CDR3 is TGTGCCAGCAGCTTAGCTAGAACGGACTCCTACAATGAGCAGTTCTTC. Translation: CASSLARTDSYNEQFF.

This clone was found a few times. This chain uses TRBV2 with TRBJ2-1, with 13 bases matching TRBD2. Germline V gene lookup returns CDR1 SNHLY and CDR2 FYNNEI. The CDR3 has 14 residues. Losses at the gene ends were 10 bases for V and 3 bases for J; bases not matched to a gene: 3. The CDR3 sequence is CATRTSGGYNEQFF. The CDR3 DNA follows: TGTGCCACCCGGACTAGCGGGGGCTACAATGAGCAGTTCTTC.

V usage is TRBV6-1 and J usage is TRBJ2-3, with unresolved D. Germline V gene sequence: CDR1 MNHNS, CDR2 SASEGT. CDR3 length: 15 residues. V lost 2 bases to trimming and J lost 6 bases, with 15 bases between them. CDR3: CASSELYNPGDTQYF. In DNA form, the CDR3 reads TGTGCCAGCAGTGAATTGTACAACCCCGGGGATACGCAGTATTTT.

The gene calls are TRBV3-1 (or the pseudogene TRBV3-2) and TRBJ1-2; 9 bases agree with TRBD1. There are 17 residues in the CDR3. Looked up from germline, CDR1 is LGHDT and CDR2 is YNNKEL (reference sequence). Trimming took 1 base from V and 0 from J; bases not matched to a gene: 6. The CDR3 loop is CASSQGARTGANYGYTF. The CDR3 nucleotides read TGTGCCAGCAGCCAAGGGGCTCGGACAGGGGCTAACTATGGCTACACCTTC.

The chain combines TRBV19 with TRBJ2-7; a possible D gene is TRBD1 (7 bases). The CDR3 runs 15 residues. The germline CDR1 and CDR2 sequences are LNHDA and SQIVND (reference sequence). V gave up 2 bases and J gave up 6 bases, with 17 bases separating them. The CDR3 sequence: CASSIPQGGRREQYF. The DNA of the CDR3 is TGTGCCAGTAGTATACCTCAGGGGGGCCGGCGCGAGCAGTACTTC.

The rearrangement joins TRBV5-1 to TRBJ2-7; 7 bases map to TRBD1. CDR1 and CDR2 from the germline V gene are SGHRS and YFSETQ. V gave up 3 bases and J gave up 2 bases; unmatched junction bases: 5. The CDR3 has 14 amino acids. The CDR3 protein is CASSSGQDAYEQYF. CDR3 sequence (DNA): TGCGCCAGCAGCTCCGGACAGGATGCCTACGAGCAGTACTTC.

V usage is TRBV5-3 and J usage is TRBJ1-1; TRBD1 aligns across 7 bases. TRBV5-3 qualifies as an ORF whose function is uncertain. CDR3 length: 14 residues. The junction had 8 bases not matched to a gene; V was cut back by 8 bases and J by 1 base. CDR3 DNA: TGTGCCAGGTTGGACAGGCGAAGGAACACTGAAGCTTTCTTT. This gives the protein CARLDRRRNTEAFF.

The gene calls are TRBV18 and TRBJ2-1, with 7 nucleotides matching TRBD1. The CDR3 is made up of 12 amino acids. With V trimmed by 6 bases and J by 7 bases, 3 bases remained unmatched. The V gene's germline CDR1 is KGHSH and CDR2 LQKENI. This chain's CDR3 is CASSTGWNEQFF. The CDR3 nucleotides read TGTGCCAGCTCGACAGGGTGGAATGAGCAGTTCTTC.

V usage is TRBV18 and J usage is TRBJ2-3, with TRBD1 matching over 7 bases. Unmatched junction bases numbered 5, after V lost 3 bases and J lost 2 bases. This CDR3 spans 15 amino acids. Per the germline V gene, CDR1 is KGHSH and CDR2 is LQKENI. The CDR3 DNA follows: TGTGCCAGCTCACCTAGGGGGCGTAACACAGATACGCAGTATTTT. As protein: CASSPRGRNTDTQYF.

This chain uses TRBV21-1 with TRBJ1-5; the D call in the table, TRBD1, was not verified against the DNA. TRBV21-1 is shown as a pseudogene. The CDR3 runs to 16 residues. The CDR3 bases are TGTGCCAGCAGCCTGGATGGGCAGGATAGCAATCAGCCCCAGCATTTT. Protein: CASSLDGQDSNQPQHF.

The V call is TRBV27, the J call TRBJ1-1; no clear D gene. V lost 3 bases and J 8 bases, leaving 13 bases between the germline ends. The CDR3 sequence is 13 residues long. Germline V CDR1 and CDR2: MNHEY, SMNVEV (reference sequence). This CDR3 reads CASSFSGGKEAFF. Here the CDR3 DNA reads TGTGCCAGCAGTTTTAGTGGAGGGAAAGAAGCTTTCTTT.

The V call is TRBV9, the J call TRBJ1-4, with 8 bases that match TRBD1. The CDR3 runs to 14 residues. Germline loops: CDR1 SGDLS, CDR2 YYNGEE. Trimming cost V 4 bases and J 4 bases; bases outside gene matches: 3. DNA of the CDR3: TGTGCCAGCAGCAGAGACAGGGGTAATGAAAAACTGTTTTTT. This sequence encodes CASSRDRGNEKLFF.

V is TRBV7-3 and J is TRBJ2-5; 8 bases fit TRBD1. Germline values: CDR1 SGHTA, CDR2 FQGTGA. There are 14 residues in the CDR3. Unmatched junction bases numbered 6, after V lost 5 bases and J lost 4 bases. The CDR3 DNA reads as TGTGCCAGCAGCCCTGGGACAGGCGGAGAGACCCAGTACTTC. Protein product: CASSPGTGGETQYF.

This chain uses TRBV18 with TRBJ2-3, with a possible D match to TRBD2 (5 bases). V lost 3 bases, J lost 4 bases, and 8 bases lay in between. Germline V gene sequence: CDR1 KGHSH, CDR2 LQKENI. The CDR3 covers 13 residues. The CDR3 sequence is CASSPPGSDTQYF. CDR3 sequence (DNA): TGTGCCAGCTCACCGCCGGGGTCAGATACGCAGTATTTT.

The CDR3 bases are TGCGCCAGCAGCTTGGAGGGACAGACCTACGAGCAGTACTTC. This encodes CASSLEGQTYEQYF. The V gene is TRBV5-1, the J gene TRBJ2-7, with TRBD1 matching 7 bases. V lost 0 bases to trimming and J lost 2 bases; unmatched junction nucleotides: 2. This CDR3 has 14 residues. CDR1 and CDR2 from the germline V gene are SGHRS and YFSETQ. Based on the CDR3 plus reference TRBV5-1 and TRBJ2-7, the full variable domain is KAGVTQTPRYLIKTRGQQVTLSCSPISGHRSVSWYQQTPGQGLQFLFEYFSETQRNKGNFPGRFSGRQFSNSRSEMNVSTLELGDSALYLCASSLEGQTYEQYFGPGTRLTVT.

The J gene is TRBJ1-3, the V gene TRBV9; 8 bases align to TRBD1. The CDR3 runs 17 residues. Trimming took 4 bases from V and 0 from J; bases not matched to a gene: 9. CDR1 and CDR2 (germline): SGDLS, YYNGEE. CDR3 protein: CASSPRDRIFSGNTIYF. Here the CDR3 DNA reads TGTGCCAGCAGCCCGCGGGACAGGATTTTCTCTGGAAACACCATATATTTT.

The chain uses TRBV9 and TRBJ2-7; 8 bases are a match to TRBD2. This CDR3 is 15 amino acids long. CDR1 and CDR2 (germline): SGDLS, YYNGEE. V lost 0 bases, J lost 0 bases, and 2 bases stayed unmatched. The CDR3 region is CASSVAGGSSYEQYF. Written as DNA, the CDR3 is TGTGCCAGCAGCGTAGCGGGAGGGAGCTCCTACGAGCAGTACTTC.

The chain couples TRBV5-4 to TRBJ1-4; D gene uncertain. CDR3 length equals 13 residues. The germline CDR1 and CDR2 sequences are SGHNT and YYREEE (reference sequence). V shed 3 bases and J shed 0 bases, with 3 bases lying between them. The CDR3 bases are TGTGCCAGCAGCTCTTCAACTAATGAAAAACTGTTTTTT. This encodes CASSSSTNEKLFF.